Below are 4 T cell receptor beta chains sequenced from a single sample in a study of blood T cell repertoires in COVID-19. Here immunoSEQ multiplex PCR was the method, and the copy in TCRdb shows in-frame clones only, minus some. Found here are a few hundred thousand clones, 65% to 90% of them singletons; the top ten hold roughly 13%. Sequencing was performed on peripheral blood. Source of these receptors: a woman aged 70-85 years with COVID-19, enrolled during active disease.

The V call is TRBV20-1, the J call TRBJ2-7; weak D call: TRBD2 (6 bases). V lost 3 bases and J 4 bases, leaving 13 bases between the germline ends. The CDR3 totals 13 residues. Germline values: CDR1 DFQATT, CDR2 SNEGSKA (reference sequence). The CDR3 bases are TGCAGTGCTAGTAGCGGTGCAATGTACGAGCAGTACTTC. It specifies CSASSGAMYEQYF.

This clone was found once. The chain uses TRBV6-1 and TRBJ2-7, with D perhaps TRBD1 (5 bases). V was cut by 6 bases and J by 4 bases, with 10 bases left in between. The V gene's germline CDR1 is MNHNS and CDR2 SASEGT. The CDR3 extends over 12 amino acids. The CDR3 DNA reads TGTGCCAGCAGCCTCAGGGTTTACGAGCAGTACTTC. Amino acids: CASSLRVYEQYF.

This clone came up a few times. CDR3 DNA sequence: TGTGCCAGCAGCCTTAGATCGGGGACAGGGGGAGAAAAACTGTTTTTT. It encodes CASSLRSGTGGEKLFF. This rearrangement joins TRBV3-1 (or the pseudogene TRBV3-2) to TRBJ1-4; 11 bases agree with TRBD1. Germline CDR1 LGHDT, CDR2 YNNKEL (reference sequence). CDR3 length: 16 amino acids. Trimming at V came to 4 bases and at J to 8 bases, leaving 9 bases not matched to a gene.

J is TRBJ1-6 and V is TRBV27; 10 positions agree with TRBD1. Germline CDR1 and CDR2: MNHEY and SMNVEV (reference sequence). The V and J ends lost 2 bases and 5 bases, in that order; junction bases with no gene match: 6. The CDR3 sequence is 17 residues long. The CDR3 nucleotides are TGTGCCAGCAGTTTACCGACCGGGACAGGGGATAATTCACCCCTCCACTTT. Translating it yields CASSLPTGTGDNSPLHF.